This TCR beta chain is from a study of T cells in localized non-small cell lung cancer. Overall study results and limits: Out of the top 100 tumor clones, a median about 58 were seen in adjacent lung. Because sequencing included only one region (of the tumor), heterogeneity remains possible.

A note on this clone: Antigen unknown.

Trimming removed 8 bases at V and 0 bases at J, with 22 bases between. CDR1 and CDR2 (germline): SEHNR, FQNEAQ (reference sequence). This CDR3 has 18 amino acids. The protocol was immunoSEQ multiplex PCR, while the TCRdb copy is restricted to in-frame clones and leaves out a portion. The sample gives 100,000 to 150,000 clones, around 89% of which show up once; around 1.7% is in the top ten. The specimen comprised peripheral blood, sampled before any cancer treatment. The J gene is TRBJ2-2, the V gene TRBV7-9, with a weak D call TRBD1 (5 bases). The origin of this receptor is an older female donor with stage I lung adenocarcinoma. The CDR3 protein is CASFFTGTRTPNTGELFF. The CDR3, as DNA: TGTGCCAGCTTTTTTACAGGAACTCGAACTCCGAACACCGGGGAGCTGTTTTTT.